This T cell receptor beta chain was identified during a study of blood T cells in healthy people across ages. Study overall: About one barcoded beta molecule per two T cells was captured by template switching.

Primers used in a second PCR of roughly 7 to 12 cycles were a sample-barcoded 5' primer and a J-beta primer mix. Every cDNA was tagged by a template-switch adaptor with 12 random nucleotides. Using its own MiXCR run on the 5' RACE reads, TCRdb lists one record per CDR3 protein. The table lists over 600,000 distinct CDR3 sequences, about 47% of them singletons. Trimming took 4 bases from V and 8 from J, leaving 16 bases between them. The CDR3 loop spans 15 amino acids. Germline V gene data show CDR1 as SGHRS and CDR2 as YFSETQ. As to this clonotype: Antigen specificity is unknown.

Broader study findings: Lack of knowledge of donor CMV status possibly confounded expanded clonotype changes.

This sequence originates from a man at least 80 years old in good health. V gene TRBV5-1 combines with J gene TRBJ1-6; the D gene is possibly TRBD1 (5 bases). What was sequenced was blood. The CDR3 DNA reads as TGCGCCAGCAGCCTTATCGGGGCCCCAGATTCACCCCTCCACTTT. Its protein product is CASSLIGAPDSPLHF.